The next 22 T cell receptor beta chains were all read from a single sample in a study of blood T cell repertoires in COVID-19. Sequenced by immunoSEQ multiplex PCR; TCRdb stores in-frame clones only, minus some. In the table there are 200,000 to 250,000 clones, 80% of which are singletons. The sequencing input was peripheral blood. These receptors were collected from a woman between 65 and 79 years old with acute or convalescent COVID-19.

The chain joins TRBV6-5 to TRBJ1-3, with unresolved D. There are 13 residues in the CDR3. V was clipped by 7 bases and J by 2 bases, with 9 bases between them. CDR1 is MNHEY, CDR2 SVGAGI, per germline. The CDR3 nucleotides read TGTGCCAGCACCCCCCGGGCTGGAAACACCATATATTTT. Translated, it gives CASTPRAGNTIYF.

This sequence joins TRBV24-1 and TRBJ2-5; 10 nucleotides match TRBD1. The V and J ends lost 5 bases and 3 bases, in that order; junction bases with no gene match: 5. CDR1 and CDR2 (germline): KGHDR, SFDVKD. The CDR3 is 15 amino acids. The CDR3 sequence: CATSAGDRGKETQYF. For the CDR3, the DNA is TGTGCCACCAGTGCTGGGGACAGGGGAAAAGAGACCCAGTACTTC.

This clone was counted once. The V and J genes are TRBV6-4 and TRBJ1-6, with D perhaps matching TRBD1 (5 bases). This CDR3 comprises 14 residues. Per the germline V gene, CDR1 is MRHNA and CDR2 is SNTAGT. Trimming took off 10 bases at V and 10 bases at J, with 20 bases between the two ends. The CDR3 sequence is CATPEGRDGSPLHF. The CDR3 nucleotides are TGTGCCACCCCGGAGGGCAGGGACGGATCACCCCTCCACTTT.

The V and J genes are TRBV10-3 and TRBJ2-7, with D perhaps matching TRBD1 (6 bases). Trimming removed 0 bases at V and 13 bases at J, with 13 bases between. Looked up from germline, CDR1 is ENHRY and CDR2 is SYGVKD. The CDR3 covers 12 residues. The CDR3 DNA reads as TGTGCCATCAGTGAGTCGACCGGGACATTTTACTTC. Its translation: CAISESTGTFYF.

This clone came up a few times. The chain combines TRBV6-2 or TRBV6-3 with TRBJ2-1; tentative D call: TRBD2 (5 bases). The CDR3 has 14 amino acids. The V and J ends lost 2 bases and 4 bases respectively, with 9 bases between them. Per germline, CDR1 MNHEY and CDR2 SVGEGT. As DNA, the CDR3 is TGTGCCAGCAGTTACCGGGGTCAGTACAATGAGCAGTTCTTC. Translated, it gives CASSYRGQYNEQFF.

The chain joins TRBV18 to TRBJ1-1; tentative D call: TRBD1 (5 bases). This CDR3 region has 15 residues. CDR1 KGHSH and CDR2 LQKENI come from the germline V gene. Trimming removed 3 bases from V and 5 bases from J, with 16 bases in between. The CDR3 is CASSPGGGIETEAFF. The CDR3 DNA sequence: TGTGCCAGCTCACCGGGGGGGGGAATTGAAACTGAAGCTTTCTTT.

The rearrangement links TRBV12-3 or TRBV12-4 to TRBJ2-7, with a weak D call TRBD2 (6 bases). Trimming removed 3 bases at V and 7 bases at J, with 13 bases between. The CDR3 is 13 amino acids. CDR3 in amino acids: CASSFAGSGEQYF. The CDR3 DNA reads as TGTGCCAGCAGTTTTGCGGGATCTGGGGAGCAGTACTTC.

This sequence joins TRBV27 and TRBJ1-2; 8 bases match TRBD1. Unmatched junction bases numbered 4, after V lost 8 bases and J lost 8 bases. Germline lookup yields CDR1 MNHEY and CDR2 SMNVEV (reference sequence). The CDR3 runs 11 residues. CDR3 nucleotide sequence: TGTGCCAGCGGCGACAGGGGCGGCTACACCTTC. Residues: CASGDRGGYTF.

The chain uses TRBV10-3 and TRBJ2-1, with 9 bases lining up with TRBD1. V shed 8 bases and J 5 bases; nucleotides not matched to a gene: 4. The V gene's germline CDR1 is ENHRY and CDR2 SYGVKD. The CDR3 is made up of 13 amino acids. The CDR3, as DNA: TGTGCCATCGTCAGGACAGGGGACAATGAGCAGTTCTTC. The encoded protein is CAIVRTGDNEQFF.

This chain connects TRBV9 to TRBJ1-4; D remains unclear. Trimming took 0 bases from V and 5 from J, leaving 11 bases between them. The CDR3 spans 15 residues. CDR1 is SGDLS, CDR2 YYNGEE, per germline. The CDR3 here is CASSVAGSVNEKLFF. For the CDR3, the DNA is TGTGCCAGCAGCGTAGCGGGGTCCGTGAATGAAAAACTGTTTTTT.

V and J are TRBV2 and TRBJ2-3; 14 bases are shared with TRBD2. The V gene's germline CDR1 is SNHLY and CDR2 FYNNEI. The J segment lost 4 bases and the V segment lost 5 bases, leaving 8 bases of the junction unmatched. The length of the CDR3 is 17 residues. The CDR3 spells CASSPGTSGGRSDTQYF. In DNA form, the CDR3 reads TGTGCCAGCAGTCCGGGGACTAGCGGGGGCCGATCAGATACGCAGTATTTT.

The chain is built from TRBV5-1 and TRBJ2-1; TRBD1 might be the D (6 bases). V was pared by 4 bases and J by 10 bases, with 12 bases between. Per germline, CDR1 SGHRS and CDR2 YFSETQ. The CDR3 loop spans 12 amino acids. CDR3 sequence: CASSLNRDEQFF. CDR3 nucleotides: TGCGCCAGCAGCCTAAACAGGGACGAGCAGTTCTTC. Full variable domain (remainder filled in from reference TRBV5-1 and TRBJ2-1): KAGVTQTPRYLIKTRGQQVTLSCSPISGHRSVSWYQQTPGQGLQFLFEYFSETQRNKGNFPGRFSGRQFSNSRSEMNVSTLELGDSALYLCASSLNRDEQFFGPGTRLTVL.

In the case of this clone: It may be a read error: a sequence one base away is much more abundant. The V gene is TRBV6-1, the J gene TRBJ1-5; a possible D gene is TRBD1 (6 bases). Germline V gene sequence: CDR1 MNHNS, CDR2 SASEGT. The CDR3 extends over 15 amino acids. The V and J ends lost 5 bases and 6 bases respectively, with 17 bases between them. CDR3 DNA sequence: TGTGCCAGCAGTATGACAGGTGGTTCGTCTCAGCCCCAGCATTTT. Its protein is CASSMTGGSSQPQHF.

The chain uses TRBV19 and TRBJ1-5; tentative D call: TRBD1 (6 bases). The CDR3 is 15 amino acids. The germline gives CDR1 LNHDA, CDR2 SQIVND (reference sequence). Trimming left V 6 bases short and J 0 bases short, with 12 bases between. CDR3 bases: TGTGCCAGTAGGGAACAGGGATATAGCAATCAGCCCCAGCATTTT. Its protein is CASREQGYSNQPQHF.

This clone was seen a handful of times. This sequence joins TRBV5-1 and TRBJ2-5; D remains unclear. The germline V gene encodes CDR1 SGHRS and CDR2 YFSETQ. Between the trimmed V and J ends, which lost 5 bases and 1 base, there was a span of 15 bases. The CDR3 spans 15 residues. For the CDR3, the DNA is TGCGCCAGCAGTTTGAACGCCGGGTCCCAAGAGACCCAGTACTTC. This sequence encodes CASSLNAGSQETQYF.

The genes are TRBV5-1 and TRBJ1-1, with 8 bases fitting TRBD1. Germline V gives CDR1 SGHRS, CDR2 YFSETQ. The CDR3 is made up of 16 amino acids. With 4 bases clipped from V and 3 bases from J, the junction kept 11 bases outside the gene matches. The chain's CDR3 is CASSPGQGGLYTEAFF. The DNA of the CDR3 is TGCGCCAGCAGCCCAGGACAGGGCGGCCTCTACACTGAAGCTTTCTTT.

CDR3 DNA: TGCGCCAGCAGAGAACTAGTCACGTCGGAGACCCAGTACTTC. Its protein is CASRELVTSETQYF. This sequence joins TRBV5-1 and TRBJ2-5; D is perhaps TRBD2 (5 bases). The CDR3 extends over 14 amino acids. From germline, CDR1 is SGHRS and CDR2 YFSETQ. The V gene lost 5 bases and the J gene lost 5 bases, with 16 bases spanning the gap.

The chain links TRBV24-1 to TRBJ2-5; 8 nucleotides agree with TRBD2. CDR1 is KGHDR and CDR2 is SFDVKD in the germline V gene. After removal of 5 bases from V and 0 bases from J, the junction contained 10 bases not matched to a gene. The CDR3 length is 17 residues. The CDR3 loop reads CATSALILGLDQETQYF. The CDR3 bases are TGTGCCACCAGTGCCCTTATCCTGGGACTAGACCAAGAGACCCAGTACTTC.

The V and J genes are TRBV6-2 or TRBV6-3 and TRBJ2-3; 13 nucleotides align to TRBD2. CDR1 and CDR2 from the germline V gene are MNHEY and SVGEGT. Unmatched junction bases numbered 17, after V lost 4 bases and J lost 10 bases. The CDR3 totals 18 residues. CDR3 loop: CASSSGLAGEPLRRPQYF. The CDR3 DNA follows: TGTGCCAGCAGTTCCGGACTAGCGGGAGAACCCCTAAGGCGGCCGCAGTATTTT.

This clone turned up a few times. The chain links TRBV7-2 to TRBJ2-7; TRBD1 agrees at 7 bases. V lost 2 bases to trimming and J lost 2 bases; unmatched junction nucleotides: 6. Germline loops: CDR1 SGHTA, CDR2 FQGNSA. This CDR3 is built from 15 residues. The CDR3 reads CASSLREGATYEQYF. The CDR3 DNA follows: TGTGCCAGCAGCTTACGTGAGGGGGCCACCTACGAGCAGTACTTC.

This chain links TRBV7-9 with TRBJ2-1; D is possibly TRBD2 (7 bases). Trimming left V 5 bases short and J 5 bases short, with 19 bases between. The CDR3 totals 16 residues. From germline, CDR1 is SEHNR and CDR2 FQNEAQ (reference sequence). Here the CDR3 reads CASSPPRGALNNEQFF. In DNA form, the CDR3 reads TGTGCCAGCAGCCCGCCCCGGGGGGCGTTGAACAATGAGCAGTTCTTC. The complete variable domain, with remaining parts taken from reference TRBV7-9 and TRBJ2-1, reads DTGVSQNPRHKITKRGQNVTFRCDPISEHNRLYWYRQTLGQGPEFLTYFQNEAQLEKSRLLSDRFSAERPKGSFSTLEIQRTEQGDSAMYLCASSPPRGALNNEQFFGPGTRLTVL.

The CDR3, as DNA: TGTGCCAGCAGCTTCAACCGGGGGGCCTACGAGCAGTACTTC. Translating it yields CASSFNRGAYEQYF. The genes are TRBV7-2 and TRBJ2-7; TRBD2 agrees at 7 bases. The germline gives CDR1 SGHTA, CDR2 FQGNSA. There are 14 residues in the CDR3. V was pared by 3 bases and J by 2 bases, with 4 bases of the junction left unmatched.